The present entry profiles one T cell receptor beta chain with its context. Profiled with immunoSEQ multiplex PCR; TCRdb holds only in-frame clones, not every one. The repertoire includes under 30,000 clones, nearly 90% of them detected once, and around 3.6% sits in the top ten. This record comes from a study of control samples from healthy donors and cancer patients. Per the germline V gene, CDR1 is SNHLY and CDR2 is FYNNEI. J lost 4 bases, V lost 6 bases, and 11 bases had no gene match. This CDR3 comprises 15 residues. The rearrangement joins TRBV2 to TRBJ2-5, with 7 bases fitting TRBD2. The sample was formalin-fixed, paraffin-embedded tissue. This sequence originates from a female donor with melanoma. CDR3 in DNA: TGTGCCAGCAGCGCCCGCCTCGCGGGAGTAGAGACCCAGTACTTC. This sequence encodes CASSARLAGVETQYF.